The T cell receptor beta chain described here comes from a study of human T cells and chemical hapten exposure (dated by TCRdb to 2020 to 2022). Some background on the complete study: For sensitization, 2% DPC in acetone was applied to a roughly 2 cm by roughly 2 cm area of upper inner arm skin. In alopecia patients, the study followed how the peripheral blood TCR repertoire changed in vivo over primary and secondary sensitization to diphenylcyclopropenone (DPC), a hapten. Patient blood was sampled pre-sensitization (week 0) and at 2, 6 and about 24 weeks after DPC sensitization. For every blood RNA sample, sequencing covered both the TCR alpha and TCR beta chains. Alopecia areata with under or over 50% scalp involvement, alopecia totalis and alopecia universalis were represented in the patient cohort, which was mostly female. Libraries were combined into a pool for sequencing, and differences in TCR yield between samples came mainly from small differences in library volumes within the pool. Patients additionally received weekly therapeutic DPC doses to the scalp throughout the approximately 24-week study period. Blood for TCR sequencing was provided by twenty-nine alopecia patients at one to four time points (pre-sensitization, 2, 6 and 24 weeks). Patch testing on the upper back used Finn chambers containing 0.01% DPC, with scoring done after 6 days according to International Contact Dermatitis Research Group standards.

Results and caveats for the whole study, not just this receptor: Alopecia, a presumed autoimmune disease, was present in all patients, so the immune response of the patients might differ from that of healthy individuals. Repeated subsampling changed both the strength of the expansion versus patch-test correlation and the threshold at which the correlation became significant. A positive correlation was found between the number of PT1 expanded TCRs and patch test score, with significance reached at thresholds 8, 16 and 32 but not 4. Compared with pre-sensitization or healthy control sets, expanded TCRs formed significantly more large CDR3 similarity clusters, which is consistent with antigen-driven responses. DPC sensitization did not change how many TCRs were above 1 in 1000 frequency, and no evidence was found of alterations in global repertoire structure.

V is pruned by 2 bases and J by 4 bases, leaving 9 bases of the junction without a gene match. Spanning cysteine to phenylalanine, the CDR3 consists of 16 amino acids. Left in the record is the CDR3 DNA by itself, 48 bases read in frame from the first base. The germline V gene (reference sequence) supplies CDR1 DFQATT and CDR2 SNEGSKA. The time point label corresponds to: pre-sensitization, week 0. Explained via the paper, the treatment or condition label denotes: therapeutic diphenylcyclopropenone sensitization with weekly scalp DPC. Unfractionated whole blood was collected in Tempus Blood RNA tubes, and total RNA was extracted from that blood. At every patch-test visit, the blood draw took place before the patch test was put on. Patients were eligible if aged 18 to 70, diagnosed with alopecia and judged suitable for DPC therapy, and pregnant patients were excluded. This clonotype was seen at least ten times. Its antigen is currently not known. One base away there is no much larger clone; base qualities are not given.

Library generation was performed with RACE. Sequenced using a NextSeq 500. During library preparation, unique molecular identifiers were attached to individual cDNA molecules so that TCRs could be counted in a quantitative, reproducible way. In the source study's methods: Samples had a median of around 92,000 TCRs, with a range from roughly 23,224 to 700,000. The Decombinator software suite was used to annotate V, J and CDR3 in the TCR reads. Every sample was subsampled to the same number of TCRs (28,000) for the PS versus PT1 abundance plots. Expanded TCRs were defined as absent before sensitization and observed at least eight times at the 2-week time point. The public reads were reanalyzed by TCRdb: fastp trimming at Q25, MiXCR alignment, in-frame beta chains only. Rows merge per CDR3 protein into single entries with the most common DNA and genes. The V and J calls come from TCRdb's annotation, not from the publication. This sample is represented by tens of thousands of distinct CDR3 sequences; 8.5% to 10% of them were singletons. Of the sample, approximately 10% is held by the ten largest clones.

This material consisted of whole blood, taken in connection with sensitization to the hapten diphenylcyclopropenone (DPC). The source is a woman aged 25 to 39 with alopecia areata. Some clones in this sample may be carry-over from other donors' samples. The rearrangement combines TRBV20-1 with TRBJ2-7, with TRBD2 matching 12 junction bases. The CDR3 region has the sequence CSARNPTSGGRYEQYF. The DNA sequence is TGCAGTGCTAGAAATCCTACTAGCGGGGGGAGGTACGAGCAGTACTTC.